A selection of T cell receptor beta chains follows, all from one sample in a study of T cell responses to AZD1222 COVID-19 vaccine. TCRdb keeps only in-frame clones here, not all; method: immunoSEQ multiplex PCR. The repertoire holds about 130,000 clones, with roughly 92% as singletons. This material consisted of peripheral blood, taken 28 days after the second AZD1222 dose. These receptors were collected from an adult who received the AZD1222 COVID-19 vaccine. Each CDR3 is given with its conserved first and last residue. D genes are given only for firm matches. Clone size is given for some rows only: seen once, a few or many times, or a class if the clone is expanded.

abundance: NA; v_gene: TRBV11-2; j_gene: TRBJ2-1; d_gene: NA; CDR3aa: CASSLFGYNEQFF; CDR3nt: TGTGCCAGCAGCTTATTCGGATACAATGAGCAGTTCTTC
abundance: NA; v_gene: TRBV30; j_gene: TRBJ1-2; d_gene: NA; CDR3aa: CAWSWGSLGYTF; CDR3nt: TGTGCCTGGAGTTGGGGGTCCCTAGGCTACACCTTC
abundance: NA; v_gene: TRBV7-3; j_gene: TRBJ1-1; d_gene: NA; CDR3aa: CASSLSAGFEAFF; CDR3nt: TGTGCCAGCAGCTTAAGTGCAGGATTTGAAGCTTTCTTT
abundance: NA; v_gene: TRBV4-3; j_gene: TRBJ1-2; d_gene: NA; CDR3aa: CASSENAGPSVYGYTF; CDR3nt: TGCGCCAGCAGCGAAAATGCGGGGCCGTCCGTCTATGGCTACACCTTC
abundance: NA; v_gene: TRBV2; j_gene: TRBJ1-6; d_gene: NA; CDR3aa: CASLKSQGNSYNSPLHF; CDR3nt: TGTGCCAGCTTAAAGAGCCAGGGAAACTCCTATAATTCACCCCTCCACTTT
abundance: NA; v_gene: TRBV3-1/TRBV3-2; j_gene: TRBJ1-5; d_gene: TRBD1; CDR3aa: CASSQGQYSNQPQHF; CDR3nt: TGTGCCAGCAGCCAGGGACAGTATTCTAATCAGCCCCAGCATTTT
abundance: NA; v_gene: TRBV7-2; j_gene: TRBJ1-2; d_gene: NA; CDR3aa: CASSLLGNYGYTF; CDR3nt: TGTGCCAGCAGCTTATTAGGGAACTATGGCTACACCTTC
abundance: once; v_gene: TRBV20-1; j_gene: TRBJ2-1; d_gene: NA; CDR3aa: CSADKYNEQFF; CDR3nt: TGCAGTGCTGACAAGTACAATGAGCAGTTCTTC
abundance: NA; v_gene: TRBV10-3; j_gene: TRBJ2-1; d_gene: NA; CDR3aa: CAISESPEASYNEQFF; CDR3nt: TGTGCCATCAGTGAGTCCCCAGAGGCCTCCTACAATGAGCAGTTCTTC
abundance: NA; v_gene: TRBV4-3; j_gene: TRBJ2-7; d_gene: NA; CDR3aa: CASSQDWALTYEQYF; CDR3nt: TGCGCCAGCAGCCAAGATTGGGCTCTAACCTACGAGCAGTACTTC
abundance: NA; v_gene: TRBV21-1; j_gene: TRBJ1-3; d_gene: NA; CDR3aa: CASSKTLGQGCNTIYF; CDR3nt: TGTGCCAGCAGCAAAACACTGGGACAGGGATGCAACACCATATATTTT
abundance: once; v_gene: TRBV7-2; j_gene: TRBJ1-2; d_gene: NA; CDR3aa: CASSLRDIYGYTF; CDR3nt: TGTGCCAGCAGCTTACGGGACATCTATGGCTACACCTTC
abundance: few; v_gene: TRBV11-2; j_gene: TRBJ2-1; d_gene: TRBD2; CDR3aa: CASSHEAGGRVRNEQFF; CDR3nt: TGTGCCAGCAGCCACGAAGCGGGGGGGCGGGTCAGAAATGAGCAGTTCTTC
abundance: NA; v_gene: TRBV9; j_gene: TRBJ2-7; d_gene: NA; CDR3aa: CASSVDQNSYEQYF; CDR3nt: TGTGCCAGCAGCGTAGACCAAAACTCCTACGAGCAGTACTTC
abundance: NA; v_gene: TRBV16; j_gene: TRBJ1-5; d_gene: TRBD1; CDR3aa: CASSWTGLSNQPQHF; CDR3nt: TGTGCCAGCAGCTGGACAGGTTTGAGCAATCAGCCCCAGCATTTT
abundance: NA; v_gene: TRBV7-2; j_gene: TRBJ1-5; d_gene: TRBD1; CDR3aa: CASSERTGANQPQHF; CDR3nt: TGTGCCAGCAGCGAAAGGACAGGGGCCAATCAGCCCCAGCATTTT
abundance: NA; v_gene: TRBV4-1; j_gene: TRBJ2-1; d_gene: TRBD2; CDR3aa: CASSQASTSGAYNEQFF; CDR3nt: TGCGCCAGCAGCCAAGCCTCGACTAGCGGGGCATACAATGAGCAGTTCTTC
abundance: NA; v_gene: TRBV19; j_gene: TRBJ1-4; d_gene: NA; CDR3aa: CASSIRTVEKLFF; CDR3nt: TGTGCCAGTAGTATCAGGACAGTTGAAAAACTGTTTTTT
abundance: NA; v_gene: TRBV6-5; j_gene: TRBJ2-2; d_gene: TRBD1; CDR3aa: CASRQQGVGSGELFF; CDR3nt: TGTGCCAGCAGACAACAGGGGGTTGGGTCCGGGGAGCTGTTTTTT
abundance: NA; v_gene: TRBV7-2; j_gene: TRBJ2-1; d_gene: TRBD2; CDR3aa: CASSLARGLAGGQFF; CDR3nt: TGTGCCAGCAGCTTAGCGCGGGGACTAGCGGGAGGGCAGTTCTTC
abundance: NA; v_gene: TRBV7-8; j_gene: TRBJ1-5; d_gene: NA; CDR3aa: CASAVWVGNQPQHF; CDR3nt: TGTGCCAGCGCCGTGTGGGTGGGCAATCAGCCCCAGCATTTT
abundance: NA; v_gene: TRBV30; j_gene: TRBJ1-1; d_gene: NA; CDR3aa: CAWSKATEAFF; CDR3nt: TGTGCCTGGAGTAAGGCAACTGAAGCTTTCTTT
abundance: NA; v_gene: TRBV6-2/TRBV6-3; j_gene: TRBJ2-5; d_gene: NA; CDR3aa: CASSRPAQETQYF; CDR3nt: TGTGCCAGCAGTCGACCCGCCCAAGAGACCCAGTACTTC